The 22 T cell receptor beta chains below were found in one sample sequenced in a study of shared clonotypes between healthy human individuals. TCRdb's copy holds only in-frame clones and misses some; the assay was immunoSEQ multiplex PCR. The table includes roughly 1.4 million clones, about 98.5% detected once. Sequencing input: naive CD4+ T cells sorted from blood. Subset given: CD45RA+ positively selected. The source is a man aged 30-40 years in good health.

The CDR3 DNA reads as TGTGCCAGCAGCGTAGGTTCAGGGGGGACTGAAGCTTTCTTT. It encodes CASSVGSGGTEAFF. The rearrangement links TRBV9 to TRBJ1-1; TRBD1 aligns across 7 bases. With V trimmed by 0 bases and J by 5 bases, 4 bases remained unmatched. Germline CDR1 is SGDLS and CDR2 is YYNGEE. The CDR3 consists of 14 residues.

The chain uses TRBV29-1 and TRBJ2-7, with D perhaps being TRBD1 or TRBD2 (6 bases each). The germline V gene has CDR1 SQVTM and CDR2 ANQGSEA. CDR3 size: 12 residues. V was pared by 6 bases and J by 6 bases, with 15 bases between. CDR3 DNA: TGCAGCGTCCACGGACAGCGGGCCGAGCAGTACTTC. Its translation: CSVHGQRAEQYF.

The rearrangement uses TRBV4-1 and TRBJ2-1; 7 bases agree with TRBD2. The CDR3 runs 14 residues. The germline CDR1 and CDR2 sequences are MGHRA and YSYEKL. The V segment lost 1 base and the J segment 3 bases; nucleotides outside the gene matches: 0. The CDR3 sequence: CASSQGGSYNEQFF. CDR3 DNA: TGCGCCAGCAGCCAAGGCGGGAGCTACAATGAGCAGTTCTTC.

The J gene is TRBJ2-7, the V gene TRBV7-2; D gene ambiguous. Germline V CDR1 and CDR2: SGHTA, FQGNSA. The CDR3 is 15 residues long. V lost 5 bases and J lost 0, with 14 bases in between. CDR3 coding DNA: TGTGCCAGCAGCCCCCGACGCGAAACCTCCTACGAGCAGTACTTC. As protein: CASSPRRETSYEQYF.

The chain carries TRBV7-6 and TRBJ2-1; 11 positions match TRBD2. Germline-derived CDR1 and CDR2 are SGHVS and FNYEAQ. After removal of 1 base from V and 4 bases from J, the junction contained 3 bases not matched to a gene. The CDR3 covers 16 residues. The CDR3 DNA is TGTGCCAGCAGCTTAGTGGCTAGCGGGAGGTACAATGAGCAGTTCTTC. Its protein product is CASSLVASGRYNEQFF.

In this sample, this clone turned up once. The V call is TRBV27, the J call TRBJ2-7, with D possibly matching TRBD2 (7 bases). The V end was cut by 5 bases, the J end by 2 bases, with 13 bases between. The CDR3 is made up of 14 amino acids. From germline, CDR1 is MNHEY and CDR2 SMNVEV (reference sequence). The chain's CDR3 is CASSRIGGAYEQYF. The CDR3 DNA reads as TGTGCCAGCAGTCGAATAGGGGGGGCCTACGAGCAGTACTTC.

The V and J genes are TRBV10-3 and TRBJ1-2; 8 nucleotides match TRBD1. Germline V gene sequence: CDR1 ENHRY, CDR2 SYGVKD. With V trimmed by 1 base and J by 7 bases, 8 bases remained unmatched. The length of the CDR3 is 15 residues. The CDR3 spells CAISEYDRGAGGYTF. CDR3 DNA: TGTGCCATCAGTGAGTACGACAGGGGAGCTGGTGGCTACACCTTC.

This chain uses TRBV6-5 with TRBJ2-3; 7 positions agree with TRBD2. Germline V gene lookup returns CDR1 MNHEY and CDR2 SVGAGI. V trimming: 1 base; J trimming: 5 bases; junction bases outside the gene matches: 6. The CDR3 runs 15 residues. The CDR3: CASSYFSSGKDTQYF. CDR3 DNA: TGTGCCAGCAGTTACTTTTCGAGCGGGAAAGATACGCAGTATTTT.

The chain links TRBV2 to TRBJ2-1; maybe TRBD1 (5 bases). Germline V gene data show CDR1 as SNHLY and CDR2 as FYNNEI. CDR3 length: 14 amino acids. The V gene lost 5 bases and the J gene lost 2 bases, with 10 bases spanning the gap. DNA of the CDR3: TGTGCCAGCAGTCTCCAGGGCCCCTACAATGAGCAGTTCTTC. Its protein is CASSLQGPYNEQFF.

This rearrangement joins TRBV29-1 to TRBJ2-1; 8 bases line up with TRBD2. The CDR3 sequence is 11 residues long. CDR1 is SQVTM, CDR2 ANQGSEA, per germline. CDR3 nucleotide sequence: TGCGGAGCTAGCGGGTACAATGAGCAGTTCTTC. Protein product: CGASGYNEQFF.

In regard to this clone: The same CDR3 can be traced to other DNA sequences in this sample. The chain uses TRBV5-6 and TRBJ1-4; a weak D match, TRBD1 (6 bases). V lost 0 bases and J 5 bases, leaving 11 bases between the germline ends. Germline CDR1 and CDR2: SGHDT and YYEEEE. This CDR3 comprises 15 residues. Written as DNA, the CDR3 is TGTGCCAGCAGCTTGGGGGGCCAGGGGAATGAAAAACTGTTTTTT. It is translated as CASSLGGQGNEKLFF.

The CDR3 loop is CASSFSAGLGYGYTF. The CDR3 DNA reads as TGTGCCAGCAGTTTCTCGGCCGGATTGGGCTATGGCTACACCTTC. The chain recombines TRBV27 with TRBJ1-2; D gene unclear. Germline loops: CDR1 MNHEY, CDR2 SMNVEV (reference sequence). The CDR3 sequence is 15 residues long. V was cut by 3 bases and J by 4 bases, with 15 bases left in between.

The chain carries TRBV28 and TRBJ2-1; 14 bases match TRBD2. In germline, CDR1 is MDHEN, CDR2 SYDVKM. V trimming: 5 bases; J trimming: 6 bases; junction bases outside the gene matches: 6. This CDR3 region has 16 residues. This chain's CDR3 is CASSPPGLAGGNEQFF. CDR3 DNA sequence: TGTGCCAGCAGTCCCCCCGGACTAGCGGGAGGCAATGAGCAGTTCTTC. The complete variable domain, with remaining parts taken from reference TRBV28 and TRBJ2-1, reads DVKVTQSSRYLVKRTGEKVFLECVQDMDHENMFWYRQDPGLGLRLIYFSYDVKMKEKGDIPEGYSVSREKKERFSLILESASTNQTSMYLCASSPPGLAGGNEQFFGPGTRLTVL.

CDR3 coding DNA: TGTGCCAGCAGCTTGTTGGTGACAGGGGTCCCCTACGAGCAGTACTTC. Protein sequence: CASSLLVTGVPYEQYF. The chain couples TRBV5-6 to TRBJ2-7; 8 bases agree with TRBD1. Germline V gives CDR1 SGHDT, CDR2 YYEEEE. The J segment lost 2 bases and the V segment lost 1 base, leaving 8 bases of the junction unmatched. The CDR3 spans 16 residues.

The chain recombines TRBV7-2 with TRBJ2-4, with 7 bases fitting TRBD2. Trimming at V came to 5 bases and at J to 4 bases, leaving 8 bases not matched to a gene. This CDR3 region has 15 residues. The germline gives CDR1 SGHTA, CDR2 FQGNSA. The CDR3 DNA reads as TGTGCCAGCAGCCGAATTCAAGCGGGGAAAAACATTCAGTACTTC. Translated, it gives CASSRIQAGKNIQYF.

In this sample, this clone turned up once. This rearrangement joins TRBV11-2 to TRBJ1-4; D gene ambiguous. CDR1 is SGHAT and CDR2 is FQNNGV in the germline V gene. V lost 1 base and J lost 5, with 23 bases in between. The CDR3 extends over 19 amino acids. CDR3 sequence reads: CASSLVPERIWQENEKLFF. DNA of the CDR3: TGTGCCAGCAGCTTAGTCCCAGAGCGAATTTGGCAGGAAAATGAAAAACTGTTTTTT.

The chain is built from TRBV6-4 and TRBJ2-2, with TRBD2 matching 8 bases. Unmatched junction bases numbered 12, after V lost 4 bases and J lost 5 bases. The CDR3 consists of 17 residues. The germline CDR1 and CDR2 sequences are MRHNA and SNTAGT. CDR3 sequence reads: CASSALAGGPQTGELFF. As DNA, the CDR3 is TGTGCCAGCAGTGCCCTCGCGGGGGGCCCCCAAACCGGGGAGCTGTTTTTT.

The genes are TRBV10-2 and TRBJ2-1; 7 positions agree with TRBD2. In germline, CDR1 is WSHSY, CDR2 SAAADI. The CDR3 loop spans 15 amino acids. The ends lost 2 bases at V and 8 bases at J; junction bases unmatched: 9. The CDR3 nucleotides are TGCGCCAGCAGTGAGCTGAGCGGGATAGGCGATGAGCAGTTCTTC. Translated: CASSELSGIGDEQFF.

The CDR3 nucleotides read TGTGCCTGGAGTGTAAACCTGTACGAGCAGTACTTC. Translated: CAWSVNLYEQYF. The V and J genes are TRBV30 and TRBJ2-7; no reliable D call. The germline V gene encodes CDR1 GTSNPN and CDR2 SVGIG (reference sequence). Trimming removed 0 bases at V and 4 bases at J, with 7 bases between. The CDR3 loop spans 12 amino acids.

This clone came up once. The chain links TRBV4-2 to TRBJ2-7; 9 bases are shared with TRBD1. The germline V gene has CDR1 LGHNA and CDR2 YNFKEQ. Germline trimming cut 0 bases from V and 2 bases from J; bases unmatched to any gene: 2. CDR3 length: 15 amino acids. CDR3 sequence (DNA): TGTGCCAGCAGCCAAGAGCGGACAGGGGCCTACGAGCAGTACTTC. It translates to CASSQERTGAYEQYF.

The chain links TRBV9 to TRBJ2-2; D is perhaps TRBD1 (5 bases). CDR1 and CDR2 from the germline V gene are SGDLS and YYNGEE. The ends were cut back, 3 bases at V and 2 bases at J, with 11 bases in the middle. CDR3 length equals 15 residues. The chain's CDR3 is CASSETGQNTGELFF. The CDR3 nucleotides read TGTGCCAGCAGCGAAACTGGACAAAACACCGGGGAGCTGTTTTTT.

V gene TRBV5-1 combines with J gene TRBJ2-2; D may be TRBD2 (6 bases). The CDR3 consists of 15 residues. The V and J ends lost 2 bases and 6 bases respectively, with 14 bases between them. Germline CDR1 is SGHRS and CDR2 is YFSETQ. The CDR3 nucleotides read TGCGCCAGCAGCTTAAATGGCGGGGTCCCCGGGGAGCTGTTTTTT. Translated: CASSLNGGVPGELFF.